This is a list of T cell receptor beta chains from one sample in a study of T cells in Graves' hyperthyroidism and ophthalmopathy. Using its own MiXCR run on the multiplex PCR reads, TCRdb lists one record per CDR3 protein. The sample lists about 560,000 distinct CDR3 sequences; about 45% were seen once. The material sequenced was peripheral blood or thyroid tissue (not recorded which). The source is a woman under 30 with Graves' hyperthyroidism. The CDR3 runs from the conserved cysteine through the conserved F or W. The D gene is left open where the match is weak. The size of a clone is reported for some rows only, either as once, few or many, or as a class for expanded clones.

d_gene	abundance	v_gene	j_gene	CDR3aa	CDR3nt
-	-	TRBV25-1	TRBJ2-3	CASSLERSTDTQYF	TGTGCCAGCAGCTTAGAGCGGTCCACAGATACGCAGTATTTT
TRBD1	once	TRBV19	TRBJ1-2	CASTGDRGNYGYTF	TGTGCCAGTACCGGGGACAGGGGTAACTATGGCTACACCTTC
TRBD1	-	TRBV25-1	TRBJ1-5	CASSARGGLSNQPQHF	TGTGCCAGCAGTGCTAGAGGGGGCCTAAGCAATCAGCCCCAGCATTTT
-	many	TRBV7-2	TRBJ2-6	CASSFPNVLTF	TGTGCCAGCAGCTTTCCCAACGTCCTGACTTTC
TRBD1	many	TRBV25-1	TRBJ1-5	CASSTGDSNQPQHF	TGTGCCAGCTCTACAGGGGATAGCAATCAGCCCCAGCATTTT
TRBD1	few	TRBV7-9	TRBJ2-5	CASSLDTTGAETQYF	TGTGCCAGCAGCTTAGATACGACAGGGGCAGAGACCCAGTACTTC
-	few	TRBV20-1	TRBJ1-5	CSASKGDQPQHF	TGCAGTGCTAGTAAAGGGGATCAGCCCCAGCATTTT
-	-	TRBV7-8	TRBJ2-7	CASSSSRAGPDSYEQYF	TGTGCCAGCAGCTCAAGCCGAGCGGGTCCGGATTCCTACGAGCAGTACTTC
-	few	TRBV24-1	TRBJ1-2	CATSDPRRGGPTF	TGTGCCACCAGTGATCCGCGGCGGGGGGGCCCTACCTTC
TRBD2	-	TRBV11-2	TRBJ2-5	CASSGRTAGEAQYF	TGTGCCAGCAGCGGGCGAACAGCGGGAGAGGCCCAGTACTTC
-	many	TRBV7-9	TRBJ1-6	CASSLTQKNSPLHF	TGTGCCAGCAGCTTAACGCAGAAAAATTCACCCCTCCACTTT
TRBD1	-	TRBV5-3	TRBJ2-7	CARQSTGRLYEQYF	TGTGCCCGACAATCGACAGGGCGTCTCTACGAGCAGTACTTC
-	few	TRBV7-9	TRBJ2-7	CASSDQGSYEQYF	TGTGCCAGCAGCGACCAGGGCTCCTACGAGCAGTACTTC
-	-	TRBV7-2	TRBJ1-4	CASSLGQSGEKLFF	TGTGCCAGCAGCTTAGGGCAGTCGGGGGAAAAACTGTTTTTT
TRBD1	many	TRBV29-1	TRBJ2-5	CSVGEPGQGGETQYF	TGCAGCGTTGGGGAACCGGGACAGGGTGGAGAGACCCAGTACTTC
TRBD1	once	TRBV29-1	TRBJ2-5	CSVQRDRAQEAQYF	TGCAGCGTACAAAGGGACAGGGCACAAGAGGCCCAGTACTTC
-	-	TRBV2	TRBJ1-5	CASSSERESYSNQPQHF	TGTGCCAGCAGCTCCGAAAGGGAGTCTTATAGCAATCAGCCCCAGCATTTT
TRBD1	-	TRBV10-3	TRBJ2-7	CAIRTTGGEQYF	TGTGCCATCAGAACCACAGGGGGCGAGCAGTACTTC
-	-	TRBV7-2	TRBJ1-5	CASRYSGNWQPQHF	TGTGCCAGCAGGTATTCAGGGAATTGGCAGCCCCAGCATTTT
TRBD1	-	TRBV2	TRBJ1-6	CASSYLGQAKENSPLHF	TGTGCCAGCAGTTACCTGGGACAGGCGAAAGAAAATTCACCCCTCCACTTT
TRBD1	-	TRBV25-1	TRBJ1-2	CASRRTGKYGYTF	TGTGCCAGCAGACGGACAGGGAAGTATGGCTACACCTTC
-	-	TRBV29-1	TRBJ2-5	CSVARLGTQETQYF	TGCAGCGTTGCTAGATTGGGCACCCAAGAGACCCAGTACTTC
TRBD1	many	TRBV29-1	TRBJ1-2	CSVPTGTINYGYTF	TGCAGCGTTCCGACAGGGACTATAAACTATGGCTACACCTTC
TRBD2	-	TRBV2	TRBJ2-7	CASSPGGTSVAPYEQYF	TGTGCCAGCAGCCCCGGCGGGACTAGCGTCGCCCCCTACGAGCAGTACTTC
-	few	TRBV19	TRBJ1-5	CASSITGRNYNQPQHF	TGTGCCAGTAGTATTACCGGCAGGAACTACAATCAGCCCCAGCATTTT
TRBD1	-	TRBV10-3	TRBJ1-1	CAITWGRGMNTEAFF	TGTGCCATAACTTGGGGCAGGGGGATGAACACTGAAGCTTTCTTT
TRBD2	many	TRBV7-9	TRBJ2-7	CASSQDNGRERYF	TGTGCCAGCAGCCAAGATAACGGGCGGGAGCGGTACTTC
TRBD2	-	TRBV6-5	TRBJ2-7	CASSYAGTSEYEQYF	TGTGCCAGCAGTTACGCCGGGACTAGCGAGTACGAGCAGTACTTC
TRBD1	-	TRBV7-8	TRBJ2-7	CASSSRTGLYF	TGTGCCAGCAGCTCCCGGACAGGGCTGTACTTC
-	-	TRBV4-1	TRBJ2-7	CASSQDLRVRYEQYF	TGCGCCAGCAGCCAAGATCTCCGGGTCCGCTACGAGCAGTACTTC